One and the same sample provided the 13 T cell receptor beta chains below, sequenced in a study of T cell responses to AZD1222 COVID-19 vaccine. TCRdb's copy holds only in-frame clones and misses some; the assay was immunoSEQ multiplex PCR. The data hold some 150,000 clones, with 85% to 95% observed a single time. The sample in question was peripheral blood, obtained on day 0 of AZD1222 vaccination. Source of these receptors: an adult in good health.

The V gene is TRBV29-1, the J gene TRBJ2-1, with D possibly called TRBD1 or TRBD2 (5 bases each). The CDR3 has 14 amino acids. The V and J ends lost 5 bases and 5 bases respectively, with 16 bases between them. Germline CDR1 SQVTM, CDR2 ANQGSEA. The DNA for the CDR3 is TGCAGCGTTCTGGGGACGGCCGAAAACAATGAGCAGTTCTTC. Its translation: CSVLGTAENNEQFF.

This chain uses TRBV7-2 with TRBJ1-5, with D unclear. V was clipped by 4 bases and J by 6 bases, with 13 bases between them. Germline V lookup: CDR1 SGHTA, CDR2 FQGNSA. The CDR3 consists of 14 residues. CDR3 loop: CASSSLWGSQPQHF. The CDR3 DNA sequence: TGTGCCAGCAGCTCCCTATGGGGTAGTCAGCCCCAGCATTTT.

This clone occurred once. The chain is built from TRBV7-3 and TRBJ2-7; D is perhaps TRBD1 (5 bases). The CDR3 loop spans 14 amino acids. The ends were cut back, 2 bases at V and 1 base at J, with 9 bases in the middle. Looked up from germline, CDR1 is SGHTA and CDR2 is FQGTGA. Here the CDR3 DNA reads TGTGCCAGCAGCTTAGTCCAGGGATCCTACGAGCAGTACTTC. Its protein is CASSLVQGSYEQYF.

This chain connects TRBV7-2 to TRBJ1-6; no clear D. V gave up 1 base and J gave up 7 bases, with 5 bases separating them. The CDR3 length is 13 residues. CDR1 is SGHTA and CDR2 is FQGNSA in the germline V gene. CDR3 region: CASSLDPNSPLHF. CDR3 DNA sequence: TGTGCCAGCAGCTTAGACCCCAATTCACCCCTCCACTTT.

Written as DNA, the CDR3 is TGTGCCAGCAGCCAAGGGCGAGGGGTCGGCTACACCTTC. It encodes CASSQGRGVGYTF. V and J are TRBV3-1 (or the pseudogene TRBV3-2) and TRBJ1-2, with D possibly TRBD1 on 5 matching bases. With 1 base removed from V and 8 bases from J, the gap between germline ends came to 11 bases. This CDR3 comprises 13 residues. Germline V CDR1 and CDR2: LGHDT, YNNKEL (reference sequence).

The rearrangement uses TRBV27 and TRBJ1-5; TRBD1 agrees at 8 bases. V was clipped by 6 bases and J by 2 bases; unmatched bases: 3. Looked up from germline, CDR1 is MNHEY and CDR2 is SMNVEV (reference sequence). CDR3 size: 14 residues. The CDR3 region is CASRWGQGNQPQHF. CDR3 coding DNA: TGTGCCAGCAGGTGGGGACAGGGCAATCAGCCCCAGCATTTT.

The chain recombines TRBV4-3 with TRBJ1-6; 9 nucleotides align to TRBD1. Germline trimming cut 1 base from V and 12 bases from J; bases unmatched to any gene: 1. CDR1 LGHNA and CDR2 YSLEER come from the germline V gene. The CDR3 totals 13 residues. The CDR3 reads CASSQGTGEPLHF. The CDR3, as DNA: TGCGCCAGCAGCCAAGGGACAGGGGAACCCCTCCACTTT.

This chain joins TRBV4-3 and TRBJ1-2; no clear D gene. The CDR3 loop spans 15 amino acids. V lost 3 bases, J lost 0 bases, and 11 bases lay in between. Germline V gives CDR1 LGHNA, CDR2 YSLEER. The CDR3 loop reads CASSQRTGANYGYTF. The CDR3 DNA sequence: TGCGCCAGCAGCCAGAGGACCGGAGCTAACTATGGCTACACCTTC.

The chain recombines TRBV4-2 with TRBJ1-2; D remains ambiguous. Trimming took off 0 bases at V and 0 bases at J, with 11 bases between the two ends. The germline gives CDR1 LGHNA, CDR2 YNFKEQ. CDR3 size: 16 residues. CDR3 region: CASSQDRTKANYGYTF. The DNA for the CDR3 is TGTGCCAGCAGCCAAGACAGGACGAAAGCTAACTATGGCTACACCTTC.

J is TRBJ1-1 and V is TRBV25-1; the D gene is possibly TRBD1 (5 bases). Looked up from germline, CDR1 is MGHDK and CDR2 is SYGVNS. V gave up 8 bases and J gave up 8 bases, with 18 bases separating them. The CDR3 has 13 residues. This CDR3 reads CASLERGFEEAFF. DNA for the CDR3: TGTGCCAGCCTTGAGAGGGGCTTCGAAGAAGCTTTCTTT.

This clone showed up just a few times. This chain links TRBV29-1 with TRBJ2-2; TRBD1 aligns across 7 bases. Germline CDR1 is SQVTM and CDR2 is ANQGSEA. CDR3 size: 18 residues. The trim removed 6 bases at V and 2 bases at J, leaving 18 bases unmatched. DNA of the CDR3: TGCAGCGTGCCAACATTAGCGACAGGGAACTCCAACACCGGGGAGCTGTTTTTT. Translation gives CSVPTLATGNSNTGELFF.

The rearrangement links TRBV3-1 (or the pseudogene TRBV3-2) to TRBJ2-5; the match to TRBD2 covers 7 bases. The CDR3 is 17 amino acids. Looked up from germline, CDR1 is LGHDT and CDR2 is YNNKEL (reference sequence). Germline trimming cut 3 bases from V and 2 bases from J; bases unmatched to any gene: 12. CDR3 amino acids: CASSQSLRGGLQETQYF. CDR3 in DNA: TGTGCCAGCAGCCAGTCTTTGAGGGGAGGGTTACAAGAGACCCAGTACTTC.

A few counts support this clone. This chain links TRBV6-5 with TRBJ2-7, with 10 bases lining up with TRBD2. CDR3 length: 15 residues. With V trimmed by 6 bases and J by 6 bases, 11 bases remained unmatched. Germline CDR1 is MNHEY and CDR2 is SVGAGI. CDR3 sequence reads: CASRDLAGESSEQYF. CDR3 bases: TGTGCCAGCAGGGACCTAGCGGGGGAGAGCTCCGAGCAGTACTTC.